This TCR beta chain was captured by sequencing in a study of response to subunit inactivated influenza vaccine. TCRdb fed the RT-PCR reads into MiXCR, producing one record per CDR3 protein. The table has fewer than 650,000 distinct CDR3 sequences, roughly 13% seen once; the top ten hold approximately 14%. Concerning this clonotype itself: The antigen remains undetermined.

The ends lost 2 bases at V and 7 bases at J; junction bases unmatched: 7. The CDR3 runs to 14 residues. Germline loops: CDR1 ENHRY, CDR2 SYGVKD. Study-level findings and limits: Every seasonal influenza vaccination brings in few new T cells, the authors suggested.

This TCR came from a man in his fifties or sixties who received an inactivated influenza vaccine. The sample consisted of PBMCs from blood, taken roughly 46 days after vaccination. The chain carries TRBV10-3 and TRBJ2-7; 8 bases are a match to TRBD2. The CDR3 DNA follows: TGTGCCATCAGTGAGGGAGCGGGAGTGGGAGAGCAGTACTTC. Residues: CAISEGAGVGEQYF.